This TCR beta chain was recorded in a study of cytomegalovirus exposure and HLA in healthy donors. Vbeta (60) and Jbeta (13) primers were used in the PCR. TCRdb keeps only in-frame clones here, not all; method: immunoSEQ multiplex PCR. The sample consists of about 120,000 clones, about 75% of them appearing once. Trimming left V 3 bases short and J 4 bases short, with 9 bases between. Germline V gene lookup returns CDR1 MNHEY and CDR2 SMNVEV (reference sequence). The CDR3 length is 13 residues. This clone was seen more than once but under ten times. The chain employs TRBV27 and TRBJ1-1; a weak D match, TRBD1 (6 bases). Material: PBMCs. The TCR sequence derives from a man in his fifties or sixties in good health and CMV-seropositive. The CDR3 DNA reads TGTGCCAGCAGTTTTTTGGGGGCCACTGAAGCTTTCTTT. This translates into CASSFLGATEAFF.